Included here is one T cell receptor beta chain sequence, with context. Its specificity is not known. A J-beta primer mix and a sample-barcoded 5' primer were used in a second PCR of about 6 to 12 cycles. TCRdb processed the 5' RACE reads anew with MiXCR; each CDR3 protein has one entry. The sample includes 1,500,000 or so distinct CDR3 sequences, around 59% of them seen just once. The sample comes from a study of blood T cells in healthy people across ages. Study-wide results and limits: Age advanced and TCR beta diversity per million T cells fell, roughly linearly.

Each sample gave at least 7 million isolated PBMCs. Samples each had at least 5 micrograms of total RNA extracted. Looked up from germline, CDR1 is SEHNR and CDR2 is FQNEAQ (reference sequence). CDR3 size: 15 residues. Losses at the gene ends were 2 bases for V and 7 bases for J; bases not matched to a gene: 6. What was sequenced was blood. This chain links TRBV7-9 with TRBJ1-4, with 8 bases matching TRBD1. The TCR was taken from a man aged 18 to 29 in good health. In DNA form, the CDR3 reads TGTGCCAGCAGCTTAACGACAGGGGTTCGTGAAAAACTGTTTTTT. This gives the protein CASSLTTGVREKLFF.